This T cell receptor beta chain was observed in a study of cytomegalovirus exposure and HLA in healthy donors. General study points: HLA allele associations emerged for roughly 17,000 TCR beta sequences in a later analysis, at 0.05 false discovery rate. In a later analysis, across HLA loci, associated TCR counts were highest for DRB1, lowest for HLA-C. Earlier analysis found most TCR beta V segments productive about 90% or about 30% of the time. In a later analysis, productive TCRs from donors in an Asian-associated ancestry cluster reportedly carried fewer N-insertions than the cohort mean.

Amplification used 60 Vbeta primers and 13 Jbeta primers. Profiled with immunoSEQ multiplex PCR; TCRdb holds only in-frame clones, not every one. The table has over 150,000 clones, around 85% seen once; the top ten hold roughly 4.2%. For this clone: The antigen is not known.

The clonotype was recovered from a middle-aged man in good health and CMV-seronegative. The sequencing input was PBMCs.

The CDR3 protein is CASGPGTAYEQYF. The DNA for the CDR3 is TGTGCCAGCGGTCCCGGGACAGCCTACGAGCAGTACTTC. The V gene is TRBV6-6, the J gene TRBJ2-7; 7 nucleotides agree with TRBD1. The CDR3 sequence is 13 residues long. V shed 8 bases, J shed 2 bases, and the junction held 6 bases outside the gene matches. Germline CDR1 reads MNHNY; CDR2 reads SVGAGI (reference sequence).